These T cell receptor beta chains were read from a single sample in a study of blood T cell repertoires in COVID-19. Only in-frame clones appear in the TCRdb table, and some are missing; sequencing was by immunoSEQ multiplex PCR. The sample comprises about 21,000 clones, roughly 85% of which are singletons, and roughly 6.3% rests with the top ten. Sequenced material: peripheral blood. These receptors all stem from a human donor in a cohort sampled during active COVID-19. CDR3s include the opening cysteine and the closing phenylalanine or tryptophan. The D gene is left open where the match is weak. Where a row states a size, it is once, few, many or the class of an expanded clone; other rows omit it.

J: TRBJ2-5; V: TRBV6-5; size: -; D: TRBD2; CDR3: CASSYSPSGGLETQYF; DNA: TGTGCCAGCAGTTACTCGCCTAGCGGGGGGCTAGAGACCCAGTACTTC
J: TRBJ1-2; V: TRBV3-1/TRBV3-2; size: few; D: -; CDR3: CASSQGINWGDGYTF; DNA: TGTGCCAGCAGCCAAGGAATAAATTGGGGGGATGGCTACACCTTC
J: TRBJ2-2; V: TRBV5-4; size: -; D: -; CDR3: CASSYALSLALPGELFF; DNA: TGTGCCAGCAGCTACGCCCTATCATTAGCCCTGCCCGGGGAGCTGTTTTTT
J: TRBJ2-5; V: TRBV7-6; size: -; D: -; CDR3: CASSPTSLGTQYF; DNA: TGTGCCAGCAGCCCAACTAGCTTAGGGACCCAGTACTTC
J: TRBJ1-2; V: TRBV25-1; size: -; D: -; CDR3: CASSGYGGAGYTF; DNA: TGTGCCAGCAGTGGGTACGGGGGGGCTGGCTACACCTTC
J: TRBJ1-1; V: TRBV6-5; size: -; D: TRBD1; CDR3: CASRTGQDNTEAFF; DNA: TGTGCCAGCAGGACCGGACAGGATAACACTGAAGCTTTCTTT
J: TRBJ1-5; V: TRBV19; size: -; D: TRBD1; CDR3: CASQGQLNQPQHF; DNA: TGTGCCAGCCAGGGACAGCTCAATCAGCCCCAGCATTTT
J: TRBJ1-1; V: TRBV10-1; size: -; D: TRBD1; CDR3: CASRYRDRESTEAFF; DNA: TGCGCCAGCAGATATCGGGACAGAGAGTCCACTGAAGCTTTCTTT
J: TRBJ1-2; V: TRBV2; size: -; D: -; CDR3: CASSAGTSYGYTF; DNA: TGTGCCAGCAGTGCTGGGACAAGCTATGGCTACACCTTC
J: TRBJ1-2; V: TRBV5-5; size: few; D: TRBD1; CDR3: CASAPYKGQEGGYTF; DNA: TGTGCCAGCGCCCCATATAAAGGACAGGAGGGGGGCTACACCTTC
J: TRBJ2-2; V: TRBV28; size: -; D: -; CDR3: CASPREELFF; DNA: TGTGCCAGCCCACGGGAGGAGCTGTTTTTT
J: TRBJ1-1; V: TRBV29-1; size: few; D: TRBD1; CDR3: CSGGQGANTEAFF; DNA: TGCAGCGGGGGACAGGGGGCGAACACTGAAGCTTTCTTT
J: TRBJ1-1; V: TRBV5-1; size: -; D: -; CDR3: CASSSDSLNTEAFF; DNA: TGCGCCAGCAGCTCGGACAGTCTGAACACTGAAGCTTTCTTT
J: TRBJ1-5; V: TRBV27; size: -; D: -; CDR3: CASSLAGRPREPQHF; DNA: TGTGCCAGCAGTTTAGCTGGGAGGCCCCGGGAGCCCCAGCATTTT
J: TRBJ2-5; V: TRBV5-1; size: -; D: TRBD1; CDR3: CASSLVVGTGAGQYF; DNA: TGCGCCAGCAGCTTGGTAGTAGGGACAGGGGCTGGCCAGTACTTC
J: TRBJ1-4; V: TRBV9; size: -; D: -; CDR3: CASSPVGSREKLFF; DNA: TGTGCCAGCAGCCCGGTGGGGAGTAGAGAAAAACTGTTTTTT
J: TRBJ1-1; V: TRBV6-5; size: -; D: TRBD1; CDR3: CASNHKGATEAFF; DNA: TGTGCCAGCAACCACAAGGGGGCGACTGAAGCTTTCTTT
J: TRBJ1-5; V: TRBV4-1; size: -; D: -; CDR3: CASSQDLRRAGLNQPQHF; DNA: TGCGCCAGCAGCCAAGATCTTCGTCGGGCAGGGCTTAATCAGCCCCAGCATTTT
J: TRBJ2-3; V: TRBV20-1; size: -; D: -; CDR3: CSASVGHGGTDTQYF; DNA: TGCAGTGCTAGTGTTGGACACGGTGGCACAGATACGCAGTATTTT
J: TRBJ1-4; V: TRBV2; size: -; D: -; CDR3: CARRSEKLFF; DNA: TGTGCCAGGAGGTCCGAAAAACTGTTTTTT
J: TRBJ1-2; V: TRBV11-2; size: -; D: TRBD1; CDR3: CASSPGQGWGYTF; DNA: TGTGCCAGCAGCCCCGGACAGGGCTGGGGCTACACCTTC
J: TRBJ2-2; V: TRBV5-1; size: -; D: TRBD2; CDR3: CASSPREGSNTGELFF; DNA: TGCGCCAGCAGCCCACGGGAGGGCTCGAACACCGGGGAGCTGTTTTTT
J: TRBJ2-1; V: TRBV7-2; size: -; D: TRBD1; CDR3: CASSYWDRGNNEQFF; DNA: TGTGCCAGCAGCTATTGGGACAGGGGGAACAATGAGCAGTTCTTC
J: TRBJ1-2; V: TRBV7-2; size: few; D: TRBD1; CDR3: CASSLEGGAGGYTF; DNA: TGTGCCAGCAGCTTAGAAGGGGGCGCGGGAGGCTACACCTTC
J: TRBJ2-5; V: TRBV19; size: -; D: TRBD2; CDR3: CASSILAGGETQYF; DNA: TGTGCCAGTAGTATCTTAGCGGGGGGTGAGACCCAGTACTTC
J: TRBJ1-4; V: TRBV5-5; size: -; D: -; CDR3: CASGKGRAANEKLFF; DNA: TGTGCCAGCGGAAAGGGGAGGGCGGCTAATGAAAAACTGTTTTTT
J: TRBJ2-7; V: TRBV18; size: -; D: TRBD1; CDR3: CASSPTGTGGYEQYF; DNA: TGTGCCAGCTCACCGACAGGGACAGGGGGCTACGAGCAGTACTTC
J: TRBJ1-2; V: TRBV5-5; size: -; D: -; CDR3: CASSLVWAPSSQYGYTF; DNA: TGTGCCAGCAGCTTGGTGTGGGCCCCATCAAGTCAGTATGGCTACACCTTC